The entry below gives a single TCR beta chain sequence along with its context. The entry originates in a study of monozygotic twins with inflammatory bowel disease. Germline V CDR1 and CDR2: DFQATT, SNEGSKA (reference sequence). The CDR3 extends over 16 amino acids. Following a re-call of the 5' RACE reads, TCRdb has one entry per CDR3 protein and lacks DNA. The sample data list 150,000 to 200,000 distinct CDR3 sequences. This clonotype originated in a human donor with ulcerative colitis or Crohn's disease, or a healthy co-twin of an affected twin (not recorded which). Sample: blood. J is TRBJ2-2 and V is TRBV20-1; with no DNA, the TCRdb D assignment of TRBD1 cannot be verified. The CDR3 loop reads CSAAGQGTYNTGELFF.